The 25 T cell receptor beta chains below come from one sample, sequenced in a study of cytomegalovirus exposure and HLA in healthy donors. PCR primers comprised 60 Vbeta and 13 Jbeta primers. Libraries were prepared by immunoSEQ multiplex PCR; TCRdb keeps only in-frame clonotypes and omits some of them. This table has about 120,000 clones, about 80% appearing once. Sequenced input: PBMCs. All receptors come from a female donor in good health and CMV-seronegative.

The chain couples TRBV7-2 to TRBJ2-3; D possibly corresponds to TRBD2 (6 bases). Germline CDR1 is SGHTA and CDR2 is FQGNSA. With 1 base removed from V and 6 bases from J, the gap between germline ends came to 8 bases. The CDR3 covers 13 residues. The CDR3 loop is CASSLVRGDTQYF. The CDR3 DNA reads TGTGCCAGCAGCTTAGTTCGGGGGGATACGCAGTATTTT. The entire variable domain, with the rest obtained from reference TRBV7-2 and TRBJ2-3, is as follows: GAGVSQSPSNKVTEKGKDVELRCDPISGHTALYWYRQSLGQGLEFLIYFQGNSAPDKSGLPSDRFSAERTGGSVSTLTIQRTQQEDSAVYLCASSLVRGDTQYFGPGTRLTVL.

This clone was detected once. The chain recombines TRBV4-1 with TRBJ2-3, with D tentatively TRBD1 (6 bases). This CDR3 contains 15 residues. Trimming took off 4 bases at V and 2 bases at J, with 13 bases between the two ends. Germline V lookup: CDR1 MGHRA, CDR2 YSYEKL. CDR3 residues: CASSLLQGSTDTQYF. The CDR3 DNA reads TGCGCCAGCAGCCTATTACAGGGATCCACAGATACGCAGTATTTT.

J is TRBJ1-2 and V is TRBV7-9, with 7 bases aligning to TRBD1. With 5 bases clipped from V and 4 bases from J, the junction kept 13 bases outside the gene matches. CDR1 and CDR2 (germline): SEHNR, FQNEAQ (reference sequence). The CDR3 covers 16 residues. CDR3 bases: TGTGCCAGCAGCCAAAGACAGGGAAATAGGCCCTATGGCTACACCTTC. This encodes CASSQRQGNRPYGYTF.

A few counts support this clone. The chain recombines TRBV30 with TRBJ1-4; D might be TRBD1 (6 bases). V was shortened by 4 bases and J by 7 bases, with 10 bases between the two germline ends. Germline CDR1 GTSNPN, CDR2 SVGIG (reference sequence). The CDR3 is 12 amino acids. CDR3 in DNA: TGTGCCTGGAACAGGGCCGGTGAAAAACTGTTTTTT. It encodes CAWNRAGEKLFF.

The rearrangement uses TRBV15 and TRBJ1-5, with D possibly TRBD1 on 5 matching bases. The germline V and J ends were trimmed by 8 bases and 2 bases, with 13 bases remaining between them. Germline values: CDR1 LNHNV, CDR2 YYDKDF (reference sequence). The CDR3 covers 14 residues. The CDR3 DNA follows: TGTGCCACCGGGCCCACCAGGGGCAATCAGCCCCAGCATTTT. Amino acids: CATGPTRGNQPQHF.

V is TRBV5-4 and J is TRBJ2-2; D may be TRBD2 (6 bases). The CDR3 consists of 13 residues. The V gene lost 2 bases and the J gene lost 6 bases, with 8 bases spanning the gap. CDR1 SGHNT and CDR2 YYREEE come from the germline V gene (reference sequence). The chain's CDR3 is CASSLGGAGELFF. CDR3 sequence (DNA): TGTGCCAGCAGCTTAGGAGGGGCCGGGGAGCTGTTTTTT.

The chain is built from TRBV5-1 and TRBJ2-7; 9 nucleotides match TRBD1. Trimming took 4 bases from V and 6 from J; bases not matched to a gene: 14. Looked up from germline, CDR1 is SGHRS and CDR2 is YFSETQ. CDR3 length: 16 residues. CDR3 in amino acids: CASSPTTGTGWGEQYF. The CDR3 bases are TGCGCCAGCAGCCCTACAACCGGGACAGGGTGGGGCGAGCAGTACTTC.

The chain uses TRBV30 and TRBJ2-7, with TRBD1 as a possible D gene (6 bases). The ends were cut back, 0 bases at V and 4 bases at J, with 19 bases in the middle. The germline CDR1 and CDR2 sequences are GTSNPN and SVGIG (reference sequence). The CDR3 covers 16 residues. Here the CDR3 reads CAWSVIKTGIRYEQYF. As DNA, the CDR3 is TGTGCCTGGAGTGTAATAAAAACAGGGATTAGGTACGAGCAGTACTTC.

This chain joins TRBV7-9 and TRBJ1-2, with D perhaps TRBD1 (6 bases). Germline V gene lookup returns CDR1 SEHNR and CDR2 FQNEAQ (reference sequence). V lost 3 bases and J 7 bases, leaving 12 bases between the germline ends. The CDR3 extends over 13 amino acids. The CDR3 DNA follows: TGTGCCAGCAGCTTCATACAACAGGGTGGCTACACCTTC. As protein: CASSFIQQGGYTF.

The chain has TRBV5-4 and TRBJ2-7; 12 nucleotides match TRBD1. V gave up 4 bases and J gave up 5 bases; unmatched junction bases: 7. Germline CDR1 and CDR2: SGHNT and YYREEE (reference sequence). The CDR3 loop spans 15 amino acids. The CDR3 DNA reads TGTGCCAGCAGCGCAACCGGGACAGGGGGCCACGAGCAGTACTTC. Its protein product is CASSATGTGGHEQYF. Supplemented by reference TRBV5-4 and TRBJ2-7, the full variable domain reads ETGVTQSPTHLIKTRGQQVTLRCSSQSGHNTVSWYQQALGQGPQFIFQYYREEENGRGNFPPRFSGLQFPNYSSELNVNALELDDSALYLCASSATGTGGHEQYFGPGTRLTVT.

This clone occurred many times. The chain employs TRBV6-6 and TRBJ1-5; D may be TRBD1 (5 bases). V dropped 3 bases and J dropped 2 bases, with 14 bases sitting between them. This CDR3 contains 16 residues. Germline CDR1 MNHNY, CDR2 SVGAGI (reference sequence). The CDR3 nucleotides are TGTGCCAGCAGTTATATGTCGGGGGTAGGCAATCAGCCCCAGCATTTT. Translated: CASSYMSGVGNQPQHF.

This clone was seen just once. This sequence joins TRBV4-3 and TRBJ2-5; D gene unclear. The CDR3 runs to 13 residues. V dropped 1 base and J dropped 5 bases, with 8 bases sitting between them. Germline V gene data show CDR1 as LGHNA and CDR2 as YSLEER. DNA for the CDR3: TGCGCCAGCAGCCAAGGGCGGTCGGAGACCCAGTACTTC. Protein sequence: CASSQGRSETQYF.

The chain employs TRBV19 and TRBJ2-3; 7 positions agree with TRBD2. The germline V gene encodes CDR1 LNHDA and CDR2 SQIVND (reference sequence). The junction had 5 bases not matched to a gene; V was cut back by 3 bases and J by 2 bases. The CDR3 is made up of 15 amino acids. CDR3 sequence (DNA): TGTGCCAGTAGTATGTACCTAGCGGCCACAGATACGCAGTATTTT. Translation gives CASSMYLAATDTQYF.

This clone showed up just a few times. The V and J genes are TRBV6-5 and TRBJ1-2, with 9 bases lining up with TRBD1. The ends lost 5 bases at V and 3 bases at J; junction bases unmatched: 4. Germline loops: CDR1 MNHEY, CDR2 SVGAGI. The CDR3 spans 14 residues. The CDR3 spells CASSPRTGDYGYTF. CDR3 coding DNA: TGTGCCAGCAGTCCAAGGACAGGGGACTATGGCTACACCTTC.

This clone was found a few times. The chain recombines TRBV6-1 with TRBJ1-1, with D possibly TRBD1 on 6 matching bases. The CDR3 is 15 residues long. Trimming shortened V by 1 base and J by 4 bases, and 13 bases separated the two germline ends. Germline assignment: CDR1 MNHNS and CDR2 SASEGT. This chain's CDR3 is CASSEDPGVSTEAFF. The CDR3 bases are TGTGCCAGCAGTGAAGACCCAGGGGTGAGCACTGAAGCTTTCTTT.

The genes are TRBV15 and TRBJ2-2, with 16 nucleotides matching TRBD2. Trimming took 3 bases from V and 7 from J; bases not matched to a gene: 5. The CDR3 covers 17 residues. Germline-derived CDR1 and CDR2 are LNHNV and YYDKDF (reference sequence). CDR3 protein: CATSRGLAGGFGGELFF. The CDR3 nucleotides read TGTGCCACCAGCAGGGGACTAGCGGGGGGGTTCGGCGGGGAGCTGTTTTTT.

This clone was seen once. CDR3 sequence: CASSKVSRMNTEAFF. The CDR3 DNA follows: TGTGCCAGCAGCAAAGTTTCCAGGATGAACACTGAAGCTTTCTTT. The rearrangement uses TRBV21-1 and TRBJ1-1; the DNA was not used to check the table's D call, TRBD1. TRBV21-1 corresponds to a pseudogene. The CDR3 covers 15 residues.

This clone showed up just once. The genes are TRBV5-6 and TRBJ2-1; 9 bases agree with TRBD2. Germline V gene lookup returns CDR1 SGHDT and CDR2 YYEEEE. V dropped 2 bases and J dropped 8; count of bases not matched to a gene: 2. The CDR3 loop spans 13 amino acids. The CDR3 region is CASSFAGGHEQFF. CDR3 sequence (DNA): TGTGCCAGCAGCTTTGCGGGGGGGCATGAGCAGTTCTTC.

The chain is built from TRBV27 and TRBJ1-5; 7 positions match TRBD1. Trimming cost V 3 bases and J 0 bases; bases outside gene matches: 2. The CDR3 is 15 amino acids. Germline lookup yields CDR1 MNHEY and CDR2 SMNVEV (reference sequence). CDR3 loop: CASSFDRASNQPQHF. The CDR3 DNA follows: TGTGCCAGCAGTTTTGACAGGGCTAGCAATCAGCCCCAGCATTTT.

This chain links TRBV7-9 with TRBJ1-2, with 7 bases aligning to TRBD1. The CDR3 is 17 residues long. Losses at the gene ends were 5 bases for V and 6 bases for J; bases not matched to a gene: 18. Germline loops: CDR1 SEHNR, CDR2 FQNEAQ (reference sequence). The CDR3 DNA sequence: TGTGCCAGCAGCCAAGACAGGGTTGAGGAGCTAACTGATGGCTACACCTTC. Translated: CASSQDRVEELTDGYTF.

The V call is TRBV18, the J call TRBJ1-3, with unresolved D. The germline V gene has CDR1 KGHSH and CDR2 LQKENI. The CDR3 totals 16 residues. V lost 2 bases, J lost 2 bases, and 13 bases lay in between. The CDR3 spells CASSPLSGNAGNTIYF. Here the CDR3 DNA reads TGTGCCAGCTCACCATTATCGGGGAACGCTGGAAACACCATATATTTT.

The chain has TRBV19 and TRBJ1-2; 8 bases are a match to TRBD1. The CDR3 sequence is 15 residues long. J gave up 3 bases and V 6 bases, and 9 bases lay outside the gene matches. Germline V gives CDR1 LNHDA, CDR2 SQIVND (reference sequence). CDR3 region: CASRRQGASYYGYTF. CDR3 in DNA: TGTGCCAGTAGGCGCCAGGGGGCCTCATACTATGGCTACACCTTC.

V gene TRBV7-8 combines with J gene TRBJ1-6; D gene ambiguous. CDR1 is SGHVS, CDR2 FQNEAQ, per germline. Trimming stripped 5 bases from V and 7 bases from J, with 9 bases between. The CDR3 totals 13 residues. Here the CDR3 reads CASSREGNSPLHF. The DNA for the CDR3 is TGTGCCAGCAGCAGGGAGGGAAATTCACCCCTCCACTTT.

This chain joins TRBV27 and TRBJ1-5, with 11 bases that match TRBD1. The germline V gene encodes CDR1 MNHEY and CDR2 SMNVEV (reference sequence). The CDR3 consists of 16 residues. V was pared by 5 bases and J by 2 bases, with 5 bases of the junction left unmatched. Here the CDR3 DNA reads TGTGCCAGCAGTCCCTGGACAGGGGGCCGCAATCAGCCCCAGCATTTT. This encodes CASSPWTGGRNQPQHF.

This clone was picked up one time. This chain connects TRBV14 to TRBJ2-1; 10 bases agree with TRBD2. This CDR3 contains 16 residues. V was clipped by 4 bases and J by 10 bases; unmatched bases: 13. CDR1 and CDR2 (germline): SGHDN, FVKESK. DNA for the CDR3: TGTGCCAGCAGCCCGATGGGACTAGCGTCTGGGAGAGAGCAGTTCTTC. Amino acids: CASSPMGLASGREQFF.